This TCR beta chain was documented in a study of cytomegalovirus exposure and HLA in healthy donors. Study-level background: One earlier analysis, a look at around 180 million T cells, found some 120 million unique TCR beta sequences.

This clone was seen more than once but under ten times. Amplification used 60 Vbeta primers and 13 Jbeta primers. Repertoires were generated with immunoSEQ multiplex PCR, while TCRdb's copy carries only in-frame clones and drops some. The profile shows over 95,000 clones, around 77% of them singletons. The germline CDR1 and CDR2 sequences are MRHNA and SNTAGT. Germline trimming cut 3 bases from V and 5 bases from J; bases unmatched to any gene: 4. The CDR3 spans 15 residues. Material for sequencing was PBMCs. This chain connects TRBV6-4 to TRBJ2-3; TRBD1 matches at 11 bases. The sequence came from a man aged 35-49 years in good health and CMV-seronegative. CDR3 bases: TGTGCCAGCAGTGAGTCCGGGACAGGGGGAGATACGCAGTATTTT. Protein product: CASSESGTGGDTQYF.